This T cell receptor beta chain was found in a study of beta chain features in type 1 diabetes. Study-wide background: The samples had 107,917,701 sorted cells examined in all. The study's findings and limits: Using cDNA template may skew counts toward highly expressing activated cells. Type 1 diabetes patients had TCRB CDR3s that were shorter (moderately but significantly so) in all four CD4+ subsets.

Expressed TCRB transcripts were sequenced, since all the RNA that had been isolated was reverse transcribed. The average output of naive, central memory and regulatory T cell samples was about 3.57 million reads. Sequenced by immunoSEQ multiplex PCR; TCRdb stores in-frame clones only, minus some. The sample includes approximately 360,000 clones, approximately 12% of them seen just once. With respect to this clone: Its antigen is not known.

CDR3 length equals 16 residues. Germline assignment: CDR1 LGHNA and CDR2 YSLEER. The ends lost 1 base at V and 5 bases at J; junction bases unmatched: 4. This clonotype originated in a woman aged 18-30 years with type 1 diabetes. The sample was naive CD4+ T cells from blood. The rearrangement uses TRBV4-3 and TRBJ2-3, with 12 bases that match TRBD2. CDR3 region: CASSQGRLAGEDTQYF. In nucleotides, the CDR3 is TGCGCCAGCAGCCAAGGTAGACTAGCGGGGGAAGATACGCAGTATTTT.